This TCR beta chain was captured in a study of blood T cell repertoires in COVID-19. Profiled with immunoSEQ multiplex PCR; TCRdb holds only in-frame clones, not every one. The repertoire holds 130,000 to 150,000 clones, with more than 75% as singletons. V was clipped by 3 bases and J by 6 bases; unmatched bases: 14. The CDR3 covers 17 residues. CDR1 is SGHVS and CDR2 is FQNEAQ in the germline V gene. The clonotype was recovered from a human donor in a cohort sampled during active COVID-19. Sequenced sample: peripheral blood. V and J are TRBV7-8 and TRBJ2-1; TRBD1 aligns across 7 bases. CDR3: CASSFSRDRVKRNEQFF. Here the CDR3 DNA reads TGTGCCAGCAGCTTTAGCCGGGACAGAGTAAAACGCAATGAGCAGTTCTTC.